The T cell receptor beta chain under discussion was sequenced for a study of OX40 agonist ivuxolimab in advanced cancers. Sequencing was performed with immunoSEQ multiplex PCR; in TCRdb, only in-frame clones are kept and a portion is missing. The sample has over 20,000 clones; 75% to 90% are singletons. Study conclusions and caveats: CD8+ T cells showed, on average, more clonal expansion than CD4+ cells. Dosing at 0.1 to 3.0 mg/kg was accompanied by clonal expansion of CD4+ and CD8+ blood T cells by week 6. The antigens recognized by the expanded peripheral T cells, that is their antigen specificity, were not determined.

This clone was observed a few times. Its target is unknown. V dropped 0 bases and J dropped 9 bases, with 7 bases sitting between them. Germline lookup yields CDR1 SGHNT and CDR2 YYREEE (reference sequence). This CDR3 is 12 amino acids long. The sequences come from CD4+ or CD8+ T cells sorted from blood, collected in a trial of the OX40 agonist ivuxolimab. The clonotype comes from an adult with an advanced solid tumor such as melanoma, head and neck, liver or kidney cancer. The rearrangement links TRBV5-4 to TRBJ2-1; D is unclear. CDR3 nucleotide sequence: TGTGCCAGCAGCTTGGGAGGTAGTGAGCAGTTCTTC. Translation gives CASSLGGSEQFF.